These 20 T cell receptor beta chains came from one sample sequenced in a study of tumor-infiltrating lymphocytes in primary liver carcinoma. In addition to blood RNA drawn from unsorted whole blood, germline DNA was extracted. From approximately 450 ng total RNA, TCR beta cDNA was generated with a primer in the constant region. Investigators got TCR beta libraries out of three nested multiplex PCR rounds, done with slightly modified ARM-PCR. Use of TRBV1-TRBV30 forward primers with a C-beta reverse primer characterized the first two PCR rounds, which lasted about 9 cycles each. One entry per CDR3 protein, called by TCRdb with MiXCR from the multiplex PCR reads. The sample includes hundreds of thousands of distinct CDR3 sequences, around three fifths seen only once; the top ten take about a sixth. The sequencing input was peripheral blood. These receptors originate from a woman under 40 with primary liver carcinoma and hepatitis B virus infection.

In regard to this clonotype: Because it lacks the conserved phenylalanine or tryptophan at the end, this CDR3 is likely a read error. V usage is TRBV5-4 and J usage is TRBJ2-5; no definite D call. Germline CDR1 is SGHNT and CDR2 is YYREEE (reference sequence). This CDR3 is 12 amino acids long. As DNA, the CDR3 is TGTGTCAGCTCTTGGGACCAAGAGACCCAGTACTCC. This codes for CVSSWDQETQYS.

In regard to this clonotype: An end of the junction does not agree with germline; a read error may underlie this. J is TRBJ2-2 and V is TRBV4-3, with a weak D call TRBD2 (5 bases). The CDR3 spans 16 residues. CDR1 is LGHNA, CDR2 YSLEER, per germline. In nucleotides, the CDR3 is TGCGCCAGCAGCCAAGATGGGGAAGCTTACACCGGGGAGCTGCTTTTT. Translation: CASSQDGEAYTGELLF.

This clonotype was picked up a small number of times. This chain links TRBV12-3 or TRBV12-4 with TRBJ1-1; D is undetermined. The V end lost 3 bases, the J end lost 4 bases, and 12 bases lay between the germline ends. The CDR3 loop spans 14 amino acids. This CDR3 is CASSFFRRGTEAFF. The CDR3 coding sequence is TGTGCCAGCAGTTTCTTTCGGCGGGGCACTGAAGCTTTCTTT.

This clonotype was seen a handful of times. This chain links TRBV5-1 with TRBJ2-1, with a weak D call TRBD2 (5 bases). V lost 4 bases, J lost 9 bases, and 23 bases lay in between. The V gene's germline CDR1 is SGHRS and CDR2 YFSETQ. This CDR3 contains 16 residues. CDR3 nucleotides: TGCGCCAGCAGCCCCGCCGCCAGGACTCCTAAGGGTGAGCAGTTCTTC. Amino acid sequence: CASSPAARTPKGEQFF.

Points on this clonotype: No conserved phenylalanine or tryptophan ends this CDR3, so it is likely a read error. The rearrangement uses TRBV28 and TRBJ1-6, with 8 bases matching TRBD1. The CDR3 loop spans 15 amino acids. Germline V gene data show CDR1 as MDHEN and CDR2 as SYDVKM. CDR3 amino acids: CTSSSTGTGLSPLHI. CDR3 coding DNA: TGTACCAGCAGTTCCACCGGGACAGGTCTCTCACCCCTCCACATT.

Concerning this clonotype: One end of the junction fails to match germline, which may point to a read error. J is TRBJ2-7 and V is TRBV11-2; a possible D gene is TRBD2 (5 bases). The V gene's germline CDR1 is SGHAT and CDR2 FQNNGV. CDR3 length: 14 residues. CDR3 nucleotides: TGTGCTAGCAGCTCGGGGTTTAGCTCCTACGAGAAGTACTTC. Its protein is CASSSGFSSYEKYF. Using reference TRBV11-2 and TRBJ2-7 for the parts outside the CDR3, the full variable domain is EAGVAQSPRYKIIEKRQSVAFWCNPISGHATLYWYQQILGQGPKLLIQFQNNGVVDDSQLPKDRFSAERLKGVDSTLKIQPAKLEDSAVYLCASSSGFSSYEKYFGPGTRLTVT.

The chain links TRBV5-4 to TRBJ2-1; D may be TRBD1 (5 bases). V was trimmed by 0 bases and J by 6 bases, leaving 13 bases between them. The CDR3 contains 15 residues. Germline V CDR1 and CDR2: SGHNT, YYREEE (reference sequence). The CDR3 sequence: CASSLGGRPFNEQFF. CDR3 bases: TGTGCCAGCAGCTTGGGGGGCCGCCCTTTCAATGAGCAGTTCTTC.

This clonotype was found many times. At one boundary the junction diverges from the germline segment, which might be a read error. The V and J genes are TRBV12-3 or TRBV12-4 and TRBJ2-1; D is perhaps TRBD1 (7 bases). The CDR3 runs to 15 residues. The CDR3 DNA sequence: TGTGCCAGCAGCATCAGGGGGGCCTCCGACAATGAGCAGTTCTTC. It translates to CASSIRGASDNEQFF.

This clonotype was counted ten times or more. The chain joins TRBV29-1 to TRBJ2-7, with D possibly being TRBD1 or TRBD2 (5 bases each). The length of the CDR3 is 13 residues. V was shortened by 1 base and J by 3 bases, with 10 bases between the two germline ends. From germline, CDR1 is SQVTM and CDR2 ANQGSEA. DNA for the CDR3: TGCAGCGTTGAAGTCGCAGGGAGCTACGAGCAGTACTTC. Protein: CSVEVAGSYEQYF.

There are many counts of this clonotype. V gene TRBV4-2 combines with J gene TRBJ2-7; 14 nucleotides align to TRBD2. The junction had 3 bases not matched to a gene; V was cut back by 1 base and J by 7 bases. There are 15 residues in the CDR3. The germline gives CDR1 LGHNA, CDR2 YNFKEQ. The CDR3: CASSQGGLAGDEQYF. CDR3 coding DNA: TGTGCCAGCAGCCAAGGGGGACTAGCGGGAGATGAGCAGTACTTC.

Regarding this clonotype: The conserved final phenylalanine or tryptophan is absent from the CDR3, which likely points to a read error. The CDR3 DNA is TGCAGCGTTGATCGGGACTGGTACAATGAGCAGTTCCTC. This gives the protein CSVDRDWYNEQFL. The chain combines TRBV29-1 with TRBJ2-1; perhaps TRBD2 as D (6 bases). CDR3 length equals 13 residues. Germline V gene sequence: CDR1 SQVTM, CDR2 ANQGSEA. V was clipped by 3 bases and J by 4 bases, with 10 bases between them.

About this clonotype itself: Mismatch with germline at one junction end may stem from a read error. The genes are TRBV11-1 and TRBJ2-7, with 7 bases lining up with TRBD1. Germline V gene data show CDR1 as SGHAT and CDR2 as FQDESV (reference sequence). The CDR3 contains 15 residues. The CDR3 spells CASGFRQGRIYERYF. The CDR3 nucleotides read TGTGCCAGCGGCTTCAGACAGGGAAGAATCTACGAGCGGTACTTC.

Concerning this clonotype: At one of its ends the junction is not consistent with the germline gene, which may arise from a read error. The chain joins TRBV29-1 to TRBJ2-7; perhaps TRBD2 as D (6 bases). The CDR3 sequence is 13 residues long. The germline gives CDR1 SQVTM, CDR2 ANQGSEA. The CDR3 protein is CSGTVGTSYKQYF. As DNA, the CDR3 is TGTAGCGGTACAGTTGGGACTTCCTACAAGCAGTACTTC.

Comment on this clonotype: At one of its ends the junction is not consistent with the germline gene, which may arise from a read error. The chain's CDR3 is CASRPGQRQGTQYF. DNA of the CDR3: TGTGCCAGCAGGCCGGGACAGCGACAAGGGACCCAGTACTTC. This chain links TRBV12-3 or TRBV12-4 with TRBJ2-5; TRBD1 matches at 7 bases. This CDR3 contains 14 residues.

On this clonotype: This may stem from a read error, because a much larger clone lies one nucleotide away. The final CDR3 position lacks the conserved phenylalanine or tryptophan, pointing to a likely read error. The V and J genes are TRBV12-3 or TRBV12-4 and TRBJ2-1; a weak D match, TRBD2 (6 bases). V lost 3 bases and J 1 base, leaving 10 bases between the germline ends. The CDR3 contains 15 residues. CDR3 nucleotides: TGTGCCAGCAGTTTTCGACGGGAGTCCTACAATGAGCAGTTCATC. Its translation: CASSFRRESYNEQFI.

This clonotype was seen many times. The chain is built from TRBV29-1 and TRBJ1-1, with D maybe TRBD1 (6 bases). The V end was cut by 5 bases, the J end by 0 bases, with 10 bases between. This CDR3 is built from 13 residues. Germline CDR1 and CDR2: SQVTM and ANQGSEA. CDR3 DNA: TGCAGCGTTTACAGGGATATGAACACTGAAGCTTTCTTT. This sequence encodes CSVYRDMNTEAFF.

The chain joins TRBV4-1 to TRBJ2-7; possibly TRBD2 for D (6 bases). CDR3 length: 14 amino acids. Germline CDR1 and CDR2: MGHRA and YSYEKL. V dropped 4 bases and J dropped 6 bases, with 16 bases sitting between them. CDR3 sequence: CASSPRDGGGEQYF. The CDR3 DNA is TGCGCCAGCAGCCCGCGGGACGGGGGAGGCGAGCAGTACTTC.

This clonotype was seen ten or more times. This chain joins TRBV29-1 and TRBJ2-1; 10 bases fit TRBD2. CDR1 and CDR2 from the germline V gene are SQVTM and ANQGSEA. This CDR3 region has 13 residues. The V and J ends lost 5 bases and 15 bases, in that order; junction bases with no gene match: 13. The CDR3 here is CSVPVDEAGGPFF. DNA of the CDR3: TGCAGCGTTCCCGTGGATGAAGCGGGAGGGCCGTTCTTC.

With regard to this clonotype: This may be a read error, as it is one base from a much larger clone. The chain recombines TRBV12-3 or TRBV12-4 with TRBJ2-5; 9 nucleotides match TRBD2. Germline trimming cut 6 bases from V and 4 bases from J; bases unmatched to any gene: 9. The length of the CDR3 is 15 residues. DNA of the CDR3: TGTGCCAGCAGACCACAATATAGCGGGAGAGAGACCCAGTACTTC. Translated, it gives CASRPQYSGRETQYF.

With respect to this clonotype: At one end the junction does not follow the germline gene, possibly because of a read error. The chain is built from TRBV11-3 and TRBJ2-6, with 7 bases matching TRBD1. The CDR3 runs to 18 residues. From germline, CDR1 is SGHNT and CDR2 YENEEA. The DNA of the CDR3 is TGTACCAGCAGCTTAGATGGCCACAGGGGCTCTGGGGCCAACGTCCTGACTTTC. It codes for CTSSLDGHRGSGANVLTF.